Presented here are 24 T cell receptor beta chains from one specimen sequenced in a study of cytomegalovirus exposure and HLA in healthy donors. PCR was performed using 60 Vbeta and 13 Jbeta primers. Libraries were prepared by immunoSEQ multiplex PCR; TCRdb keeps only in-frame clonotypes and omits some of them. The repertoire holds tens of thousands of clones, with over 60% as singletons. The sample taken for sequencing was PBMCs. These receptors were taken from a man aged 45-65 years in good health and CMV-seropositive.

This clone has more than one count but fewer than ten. CDR3 sequence: CASSRGRGGPYEQYF. The DNA for the CDR3 is TGTGCCAGCAGCCGGGGGCGGGGGGGTCCCTACGAGCAGTACTTC. V usage is TRBV5-6 and J usage is TRBJ2-7; 9 bases agree with TRBD2. CDR1 and CDR2 (germline): SGHDT, YYEEEE. The J segment lost 2 bases and the V segment lost 4 bases, leaving 7 bases of the junction unmatched. The CDR3 runs 15 residues.

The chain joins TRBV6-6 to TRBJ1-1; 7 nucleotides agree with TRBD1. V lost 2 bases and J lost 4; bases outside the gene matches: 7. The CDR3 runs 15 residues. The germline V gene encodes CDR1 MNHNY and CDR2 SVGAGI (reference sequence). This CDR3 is CASSYQRQGPTEAFF. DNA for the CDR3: TGTGCCAGCAGTTACCAGAGACAGGGACCCACTGAAGCTTTCTTT.

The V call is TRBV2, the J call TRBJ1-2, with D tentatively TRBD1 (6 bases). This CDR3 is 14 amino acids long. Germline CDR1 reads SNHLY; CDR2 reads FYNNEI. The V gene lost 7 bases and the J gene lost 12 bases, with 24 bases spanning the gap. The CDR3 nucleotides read TGTGCCAGCACCAAGGGGGAAAGCCTGGCTGGGAACACCTTC. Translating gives CASTKGESLAGNTF.

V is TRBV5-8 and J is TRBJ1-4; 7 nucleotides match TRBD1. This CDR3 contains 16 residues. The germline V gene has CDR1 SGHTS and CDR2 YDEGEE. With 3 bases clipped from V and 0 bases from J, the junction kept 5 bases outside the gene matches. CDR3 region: CASSWYRGPTNEKLFF. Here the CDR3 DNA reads TGTGCCAGCAGCTGGTACAGGGGACCAACTAATGAAAAACTGTTTTTT.

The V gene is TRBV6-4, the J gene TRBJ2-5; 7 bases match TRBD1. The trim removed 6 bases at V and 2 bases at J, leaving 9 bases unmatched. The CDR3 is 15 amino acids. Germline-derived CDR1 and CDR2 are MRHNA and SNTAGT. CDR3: CASSQQGRRQETQYF. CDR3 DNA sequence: TGTGCCAGCAGCCAACAGGGGCGTCGGCAAGAGACCCAGTACTTC.

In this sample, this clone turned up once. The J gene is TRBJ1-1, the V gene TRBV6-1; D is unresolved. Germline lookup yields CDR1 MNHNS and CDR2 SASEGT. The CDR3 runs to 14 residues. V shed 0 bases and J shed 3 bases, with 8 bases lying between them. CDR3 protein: CASSEAGSDTEAFF. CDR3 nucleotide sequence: TGTGCCAGCAGTGAAGCGGGGAGCGACACTGAAGCTTTCTTT.

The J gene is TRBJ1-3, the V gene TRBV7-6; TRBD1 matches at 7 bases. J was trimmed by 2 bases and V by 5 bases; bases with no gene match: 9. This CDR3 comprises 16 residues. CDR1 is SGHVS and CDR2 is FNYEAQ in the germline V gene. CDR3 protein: CASSVTGEGPGNTIYF. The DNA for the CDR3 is TGTGCCAGCAGCGTTACAGGGGAAGGGCCTGGAAACACCATATATTTT.

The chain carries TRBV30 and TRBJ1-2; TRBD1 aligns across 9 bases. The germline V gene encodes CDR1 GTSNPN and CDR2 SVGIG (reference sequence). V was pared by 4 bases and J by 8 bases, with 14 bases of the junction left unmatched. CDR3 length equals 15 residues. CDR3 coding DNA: TGTGCCTGGATGCTTAGAAACAGGGGGCGCGGGGGCTACACCTTC. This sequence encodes CAWMLRNRGRGGYTF.

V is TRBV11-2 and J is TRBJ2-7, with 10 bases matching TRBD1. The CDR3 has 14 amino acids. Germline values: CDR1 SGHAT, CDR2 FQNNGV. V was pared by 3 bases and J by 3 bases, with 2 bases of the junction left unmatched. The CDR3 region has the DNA TGTGCCAGCAGCTTCCGGACAGGGGGCTACGAGCAGTACTTC. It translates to CASSFRTGGYEQYF.

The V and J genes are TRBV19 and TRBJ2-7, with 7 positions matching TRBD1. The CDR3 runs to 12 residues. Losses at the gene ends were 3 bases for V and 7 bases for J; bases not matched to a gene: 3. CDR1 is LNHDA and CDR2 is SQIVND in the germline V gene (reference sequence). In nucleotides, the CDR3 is TGTGCCAGTAGTATGACAGGGTGGGAGCAGTACTTC. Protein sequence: CASSMTGWEQYF.

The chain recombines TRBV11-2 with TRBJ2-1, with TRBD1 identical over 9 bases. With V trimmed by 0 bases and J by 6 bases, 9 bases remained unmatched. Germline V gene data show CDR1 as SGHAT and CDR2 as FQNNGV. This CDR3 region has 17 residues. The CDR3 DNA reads TGTGCCAGCAGCTTAGACCGGACAGGGGCCATTGGCAATGAGCAGTTCTTC. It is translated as CASSLDRTGAIGNEQFF.

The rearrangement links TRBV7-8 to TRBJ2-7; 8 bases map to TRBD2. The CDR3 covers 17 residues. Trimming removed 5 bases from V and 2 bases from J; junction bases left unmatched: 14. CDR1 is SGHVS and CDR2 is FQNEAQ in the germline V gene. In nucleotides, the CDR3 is TGTGCCAGCAGCCAACGCAGGATAGGGCGGGAGGCCTACGAGCAGTACTTC. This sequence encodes CASSQRRIGREAYEQYF.

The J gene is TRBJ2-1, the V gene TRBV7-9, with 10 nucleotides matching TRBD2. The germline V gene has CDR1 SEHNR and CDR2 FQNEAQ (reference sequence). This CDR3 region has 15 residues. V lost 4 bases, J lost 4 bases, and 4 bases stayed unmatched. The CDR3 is CASSSASGGYNEQFF. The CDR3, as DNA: TGTGCCAGCAGCTCAGCTAGCGGGGGTTACAATGAGCAGTTCTTC.

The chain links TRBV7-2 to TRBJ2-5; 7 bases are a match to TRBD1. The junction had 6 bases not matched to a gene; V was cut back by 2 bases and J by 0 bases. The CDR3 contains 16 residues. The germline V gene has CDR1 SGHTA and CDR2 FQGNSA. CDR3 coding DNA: TGTGCCAGCAGCTTAAGGCCAGGGGGAAACCAAGAGACCCAGTACTTC. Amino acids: CASSLRPGGNQETQYF.

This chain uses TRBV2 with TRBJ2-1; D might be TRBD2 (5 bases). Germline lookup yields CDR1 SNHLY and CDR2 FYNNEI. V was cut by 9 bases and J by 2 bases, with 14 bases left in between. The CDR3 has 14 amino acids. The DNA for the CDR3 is TGTGCCAGTTACAGCGGAGTCGCCTACAATGAGCAGTTCTTC. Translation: CASYSGVAYNEQFF.

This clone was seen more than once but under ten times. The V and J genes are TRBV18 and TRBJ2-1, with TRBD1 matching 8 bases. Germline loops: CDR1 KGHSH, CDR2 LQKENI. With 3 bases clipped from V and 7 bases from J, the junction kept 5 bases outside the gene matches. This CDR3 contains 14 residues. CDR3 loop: CASSPRTGRNEQFF. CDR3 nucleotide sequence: TGTGCCAGCTCACCGCGGACAGGGCGGAATGAGCAGTTCTTC.

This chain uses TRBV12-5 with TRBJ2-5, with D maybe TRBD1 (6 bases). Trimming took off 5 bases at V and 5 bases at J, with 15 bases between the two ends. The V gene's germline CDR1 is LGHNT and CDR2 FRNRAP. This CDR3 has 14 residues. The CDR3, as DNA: TGTGCTAGTGGTAACTACACAGGGTTGGAGACCCAGTACTTC. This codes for CASGNYTGLETQYF.

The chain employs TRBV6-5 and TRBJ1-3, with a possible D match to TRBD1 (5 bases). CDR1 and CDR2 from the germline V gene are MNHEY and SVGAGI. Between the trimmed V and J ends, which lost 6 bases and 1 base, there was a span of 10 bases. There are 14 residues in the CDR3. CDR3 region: CASRVQGSGNTIYF. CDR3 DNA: TGTGCCAGCAGAGTCCAGGGATCTGGAAACACCATATATTTT.

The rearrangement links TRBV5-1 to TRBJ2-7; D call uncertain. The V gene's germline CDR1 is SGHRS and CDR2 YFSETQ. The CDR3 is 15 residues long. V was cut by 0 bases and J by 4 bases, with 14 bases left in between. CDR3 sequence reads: CASSLGSPGVYEQYF. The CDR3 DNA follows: TGCGCCAGCAGCTTGGGAAGCCCTGGTGTTTACGAGCAGTACTTC.

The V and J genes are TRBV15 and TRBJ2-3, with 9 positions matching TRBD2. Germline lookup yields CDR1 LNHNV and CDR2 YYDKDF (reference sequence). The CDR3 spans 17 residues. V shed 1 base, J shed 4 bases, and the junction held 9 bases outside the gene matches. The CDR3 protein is CATSRAGSGRIADTQYF. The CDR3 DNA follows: TGTGCCACCAGCAGAGCTGGTAGCGGGAGAATCGCAGATACGCAGTATTTT.

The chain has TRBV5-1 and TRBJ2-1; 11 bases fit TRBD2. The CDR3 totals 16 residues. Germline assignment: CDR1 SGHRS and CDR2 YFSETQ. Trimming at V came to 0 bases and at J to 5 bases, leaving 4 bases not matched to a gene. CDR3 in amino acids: CASSLVLAGGNNEQFF. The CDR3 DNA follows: TGCGCCAGCAGCTTGGTGCTAGCGGGGGGAAACAATGAGCAGTTCTTC.

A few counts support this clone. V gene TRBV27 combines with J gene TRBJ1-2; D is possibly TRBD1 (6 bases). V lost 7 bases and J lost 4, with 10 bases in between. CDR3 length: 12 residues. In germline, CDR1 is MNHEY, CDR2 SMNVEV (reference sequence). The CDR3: CASKGTSYGYTF. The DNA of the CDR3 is TGTGCCAGCAAGGGGACATCCTATGGCTACACCTTC.

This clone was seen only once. CDR3 in DNA: TGTGCCAGCAGCCGAGGACAGCTACACGCAAACATTCAGTACTTC. It translates to CASSRGQLHANIQYF. This chain links TRBV6-5 with TRBJ2-4; D possibly corresponds to TRBD1 (6 bases). The V and J ends lost 6 bases and 6 bases respectively, with 18 bases between them. CDR1 is MNHEY and CDR2 is SVGAGI in the germline V gene. This CDR3 spans 15 amino acids.

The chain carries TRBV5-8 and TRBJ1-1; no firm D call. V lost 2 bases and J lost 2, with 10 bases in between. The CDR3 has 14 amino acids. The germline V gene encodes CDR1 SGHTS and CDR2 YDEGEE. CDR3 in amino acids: CASSLRVPNTEAFF. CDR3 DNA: TGTGCCAGCAGCTTAAGAGTCCCCAACACTGAAGCTTTCTTT.